This record looks at one TCR beta chain sequence and its context. The antigen remains unidentified. The sample comes from a study of CD8 T cells in Susac syndrome. Looking at the study overall: Patients with Susac syndrome, at blood draw, were therapy-naive, on corticosteroids, or on intravenous immunoglobulin alone. Study-wide results and caveats: It was acknowledged in the study that its TCR sequencing and HLA analysis involved a relatively small number of individuals.

Sequencing targeted TCR beta in T cells from blood (CD8+ and CD4+). V was pared by 5 bases and J by 4 bases, with 18 bases between. CDR1 is GTSNPN and CDR2 is SVGIG in the germline V gene (reference sequence). This CDR3 has 14 residues. The authors reverse transcribed about 0.5 to 1 ug RNA with random hexamers. Amplification of TCR beta CDR3 spanned 54 Vbeta and 13 Jbeta via immunoSEQ multiplex PCR. MiXCR, run by TCRdb on the immunoSEQ multiplex PCR reads, gives a single entry per CDR3 protein. The sample records some 180,000 distinct CDR3 sequences, roughly 94% being singletons. Sequencing used CD4+ T cells from PBMCs. This chain links TRBV30 with TRBJ2-7, with D perhaps being TRBD1 or TRBD2 (5 bases each). The source of this sequence is a human donor with Susac syndrome. The CDR3 spells CAWGVGTVPYEQYF. In DNA, the CDR3 is TGTGCCTGGGGAGTCGGGACCGTTCCATACGAGCAGTACTTC.